This T cell receptor beta chain was found in a study of radiation and T cells in renal cell carcinoma. Overall study findings and caveats: Without pretreatment biopsies, baseline tumor clonotype presence was undetermined. Top tumor clonotypes rose in blood 2 weeks post-radiation, then contracted.

As concerns this clone: Its cognate antigen is unknown.

The assay was immunoSEQ multiplex PCR, and TCRdb's table has in-frame clones only and misses some. The sample has 130,000 to 150,000 clones; about nine tenths are singletons. Germline CDR1 and CDR2: SGHRS and YFSETQ. Losses at the gene ends were 4 bases for V and 5 bases for J; bases not matched to a gene: 10. The CDR3 runs 15 residues. This sample's time point: baseline pretreatment blood. The treatment denotes: 15 Gy SBRT to primary tumor, nephrectomy 4 weeks later. Radiation-treated patients gave blood at baseline, week 2 and week 4. Source: blood, taken from a patient whose treatment included radiotherapy and nephrectomy. This sequence was found in a woman between 65 and 79 years old with renal cell carcinoma. This rearrangement joins TRBV5-1 to TRBJ2-3, with TRBD2 identical over 7 bases. The CDR3 loop reads CASSPRDYNQDTQYF. The CDR3 nucleotides are TGCGCCAGCAGCCCCCGGGACTACAACCAAGATACGCAGTATTTT.